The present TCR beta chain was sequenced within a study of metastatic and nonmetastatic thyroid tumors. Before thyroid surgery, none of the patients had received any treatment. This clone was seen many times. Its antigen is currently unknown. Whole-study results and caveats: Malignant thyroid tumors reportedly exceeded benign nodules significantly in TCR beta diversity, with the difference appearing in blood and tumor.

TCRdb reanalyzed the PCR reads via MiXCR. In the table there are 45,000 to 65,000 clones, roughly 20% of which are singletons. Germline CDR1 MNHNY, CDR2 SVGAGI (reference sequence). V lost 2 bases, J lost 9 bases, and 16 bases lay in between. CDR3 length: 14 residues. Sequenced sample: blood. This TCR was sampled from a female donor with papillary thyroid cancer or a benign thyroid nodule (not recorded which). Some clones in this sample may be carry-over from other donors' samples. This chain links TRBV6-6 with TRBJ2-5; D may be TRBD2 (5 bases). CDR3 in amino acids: CASSYLAEGAAQYF. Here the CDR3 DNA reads TGTGCCAGCAGTTACCTGGCAGAGGGAGCAGCCCAGTACTTC.